This entry lists 5 T cell receptor beta chains sequenced from one sample in a study of Ad26.COV2.S vaccination and SARS-CoV-2 variants. Generated by immunoSEQ multiplex PCR, the TCRdb table keeps only in-frame clones and is missing some. The sample lists hundreds of thousands of clones, more than 70% occurring once. As for treatment: about 20 received Ad26.COV2.S at low or high dose, single or two shots; five or six received placebo; per-sample allocation not given. Specimens were obtained on day 63 following the first vaccine or placebo injection. The source material was peripheral blood, sampled in a trial of Ad26.COV2.S vaccine versus placebo. The receptors here all came from a person between 18 and 65 years old who received the Ad26.COV2.S COVID-19 vaccine or a placebo.

The chain uses TRBV7-2 and TRBJ1-1; D call uncertain. CDR1 is SGHTA, CDR2 FQGNSA, per germline. This CDR3 has 14 amino acids. The V gene lost 6 bases and the J gene lost 4 bases, with 15 bases spanning the gap. CDR3 in DNA: TGTGCCAGCAGTCCTCGACCCAGTACCACTGAAGCTTTCTTT. Translation gives CASSPRPSTTEAFF. The variable domain in full, with the rest retrieved from reference TRBV7-2 and TRBJ1-1, is GAGVSQSPSNKVTEKGKDVELRCDPISGHTALYWYRQSLGQGLEFLIYFQGNSAPDKSGLPSDRFSAERTGGSVSTLTIQRTQQEDSAVYLCASSPRPSTTEAFFGQGTRLTVV.

The chain joins TRBV6-5 to TRBJ1-1, with D hard to call. Trimming cost V 0 bases and J 4 bases, with 9 bases left between them. This CDR3 contains 14 residues. Germline CDR1 reads MNHEY; CDR2 reads SVGAGI. Here the CDR3 DNA reads TGTGCCAGCAGTTACTCGATGGTTAGCACTGAAGCTTTCTTT. Translation gives CASSYSMVSTEAFF.

This sequence joins TRBV6-5 and TRBJ2-5; 10 bases match TRBD2. Germline values: CDR1 MNHEY, CDR2 SVGAGI. The CDR3 contains 15 residues. The J segment lost 4 bases and the V segment lost 6 bases, leaving 8 bases of the junction unmatched. This CDR3 reads CASRLAGGVVETQYF. CDR3 coding DNA: TGTGCCAGCAGATTAGCGGGAGGAGTAGTAGAGACCCAGTACTTC.

This clone has only a few counts. The chain combines TRBV7-2 with TRBJ2-7; possibly TRBD1 for D (6 bases). CDR1 and CDR2 (germline): SGHTA, FQGNSA. CDR3 size: 13 residues. The V end was cut by 6 bases, the J end by 1 base, with 10 bases between. The CDR3 nucleotides are TGTGCCAGCAGGGCAGGGGTATCCTACGAGCAGTACTTC. Translating it yields CASRAGVSYEQYF.

The rearrangement links TRBV7-2 to TRBJ1-1, with D unresolved. CDR1 is SGHTA, CDR2 FQGNSA, per germline. The CDR3 is 13 amino acids. Trimming shortened V by 3 bases and J by 2 bases, and 7 bases separated the two germline ends. The CDR3 DNA follows: TGTGCCAGCAGCTTTTCGATCAACACTGAAGCTTTCTTT. Translated: CASSFSINTEAFF.